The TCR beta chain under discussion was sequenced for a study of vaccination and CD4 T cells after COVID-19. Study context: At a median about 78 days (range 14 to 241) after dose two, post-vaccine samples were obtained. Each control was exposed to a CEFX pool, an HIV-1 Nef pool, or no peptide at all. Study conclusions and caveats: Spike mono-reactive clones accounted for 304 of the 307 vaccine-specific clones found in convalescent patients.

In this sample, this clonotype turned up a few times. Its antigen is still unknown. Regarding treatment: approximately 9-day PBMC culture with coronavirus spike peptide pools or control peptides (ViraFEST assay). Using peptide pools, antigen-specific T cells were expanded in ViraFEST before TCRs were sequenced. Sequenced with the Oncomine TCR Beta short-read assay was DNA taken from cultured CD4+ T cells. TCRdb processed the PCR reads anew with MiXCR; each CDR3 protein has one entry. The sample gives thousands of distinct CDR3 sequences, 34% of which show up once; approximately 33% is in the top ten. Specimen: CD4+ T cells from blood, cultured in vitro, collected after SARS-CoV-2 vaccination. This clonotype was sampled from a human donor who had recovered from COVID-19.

The CDR3 spells CASSDPQTGLYSPLHF. CDR3 DNA: TGCGCCAGCAGTGACCCACAGACAGGGCTGTATTCACCCCTCCACTTT. V gene TRBV10-2 combines with J gene TRBJ1-6; 7 nucleotides agree with TRBD1. The germline gives CDR1 WSHSY, CDR2 SAAADI. J lost 8 bases, V lost 3 bases, and 10 bases had no gene match. The length of the CDR3 is 16 residues.